This T cell receptor (beta chain) was sequenced during a study of T cell changes during pregnancy in multiple sclerosis. Assay used: immunoSEQ multiplex PCR; TCRdb lists only in-frame clones, some missing. The sample holds about 55,000 clones, 90% to 95% seen once. Trimming stripped 1 base from V and 2 bases from J, with 12 bases between. Germline CDR1 and CDR2: LGHNA and YNFKEQ. This CDR3 is built from 15 residues. The sample was CD8+ T cells from peripheral blood mononuclear cells, taken in the third trimester of pregnancy. The source of this sequence is a female donor with multiple sclerosis, enrolled in a pregnancy study. The V gene is TRBV4-2, the J gene TRBJ2-7, with D unresolved. This CDR3 is CASSQVHPVAYEQYF. The DNA of the CDR3 is TGTGCCAGCAGCCAAGTACATCCAGTGGCCTACGAGCAGTACTTC.